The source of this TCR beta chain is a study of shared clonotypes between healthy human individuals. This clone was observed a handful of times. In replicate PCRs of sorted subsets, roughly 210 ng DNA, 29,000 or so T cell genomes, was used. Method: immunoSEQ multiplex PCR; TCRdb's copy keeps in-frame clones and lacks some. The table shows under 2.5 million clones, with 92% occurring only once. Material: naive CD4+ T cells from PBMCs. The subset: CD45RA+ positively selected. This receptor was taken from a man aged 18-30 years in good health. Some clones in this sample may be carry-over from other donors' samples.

For the CDR3, the DNA is TGTGCCAGCAGCCCGTGGGACCGGGGTGGCTACACCTTC. It codes for CASSPWDRGGYTF. J is TRBJ1-2 and V is TRBV7-9; D is possibly TRBD1 (5 bases). Trimming pared 5 bases from V and 7 bases from J, leaving 14 bases between. The CDR3 spans 13 residues. Germline V gene lookup returns CDR1 SEHNR and CDR2 FQNEAQ (reference sequence).